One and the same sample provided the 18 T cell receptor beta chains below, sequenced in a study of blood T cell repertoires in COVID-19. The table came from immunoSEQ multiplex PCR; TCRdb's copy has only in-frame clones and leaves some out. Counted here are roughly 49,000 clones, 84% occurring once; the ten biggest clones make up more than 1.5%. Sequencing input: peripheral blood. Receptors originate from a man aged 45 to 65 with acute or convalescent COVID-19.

For the CDR3, the DNA is TGTGCCAGCAGCGGCGACAGAAATCAGCCCCAGCATTTT. This codes for CASSGDRNQPQHF. The chain employs TRBV5-6 and TRBJ1-5, with D tentatively TRBD1 (5 bases). Trimming cost V 4 bases and J 4 bases, with 9 bases left between them. This CDR3 region has 13 residues. The germline V gene has CDR1 SGHDT and CDR2 YYEEEE.

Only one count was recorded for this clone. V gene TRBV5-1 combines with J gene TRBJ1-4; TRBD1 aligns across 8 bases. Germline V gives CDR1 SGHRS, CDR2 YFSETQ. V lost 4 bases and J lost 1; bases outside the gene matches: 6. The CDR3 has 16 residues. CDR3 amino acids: CASSPGTGKTNEKLFF. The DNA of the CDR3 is TGCGCCAGCAGCCCCGGGACAGGAAAAACTAATGAAAAACTGTTTTTT.

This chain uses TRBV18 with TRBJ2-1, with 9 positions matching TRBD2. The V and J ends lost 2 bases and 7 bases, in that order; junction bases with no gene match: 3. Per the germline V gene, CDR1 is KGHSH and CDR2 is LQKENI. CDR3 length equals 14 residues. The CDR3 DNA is TGTGCCAGCTCACCAGGGACTAGCCAGAATGAGCAGTTCTTC. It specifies CASSPGTSQNEQFF.

CDR3 bases: TGTGCCAGCAGTGTCGACAGGACCGGGAACATTCAGTACTTC. Protein sequence: CASSVDRTGNIQYF. The J gene is TRBJ2-4, the V gene TRBV2, with D maybe TRBD1 (6 bases). There are 14 residues in the CDR3. From germline, CDR1 is SNHLY and CDR2 FYNNEI. V dropped 4 bases and J dropped 7 bases, with 14 bases sitting between them.

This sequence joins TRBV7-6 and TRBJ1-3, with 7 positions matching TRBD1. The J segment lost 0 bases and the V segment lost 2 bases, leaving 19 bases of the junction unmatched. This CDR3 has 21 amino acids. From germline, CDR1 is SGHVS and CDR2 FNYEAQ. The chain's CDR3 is CASSLNVGTDLYLTSGNTIYF. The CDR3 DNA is TGTGCCAGCAGCTTAAATGTTGGGACAGACTTATACCTAACCTCTGGAAACACCATATATTTT.

The CDR3 loop is CATYRGPGYGYTF. The CDR3 DNA reads TGTGCCACTTACAGGGGGCCCGGCTATGGCTACACCTTC. This chain links TRBV5-8 with TRBJ1-2; 9 bases match TRBD1. The CDR3 contains 13 residues. Germline lookup yields CDR1 SGHTS and CDR2 YDEGEE. After removal of 9 bases from V and 4 bases from J, the junction contained 7 bases not matched to a gene. Full variable domain (missing parts from reference TRBV5-8 and TRBJ1-2): EAGVTQSPTHLIKTRGQQATLRCSPISGHTSVYWYQQALGLGLQFLLWYDEGEERNRGNFPPRFSGRQFPNYSSELNVNALELEDSALYLCATYRGPGYGYTFGSGTRLTVV.

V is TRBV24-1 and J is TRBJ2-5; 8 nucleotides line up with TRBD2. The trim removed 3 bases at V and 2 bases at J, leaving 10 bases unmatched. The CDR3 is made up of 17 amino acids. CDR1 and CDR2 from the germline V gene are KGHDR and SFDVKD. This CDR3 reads CATSDRVAGIPQETQYF. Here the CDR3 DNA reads TGTGCCACCAGTGATAGGGTAGCGGGGATTCCTCAAGAGACCCAGTACTTC.

The CDR3 spells CASSPGSGGANVLTF. CDR3 nucleotide sequence: TGTGCCAGCAGTCCAGGGTCTGGAGGGGCCAACGTCCTGACTTTC. The rearrangement uses TRBV6-5 and TRBJ2-6, with D maybe TRBD1 (5 bases). The V end was cut by 5 bases, the J end by 4 bases, with 12 bases between. The CDR3 totals 15 residues. CDR1 and CDR2 from the germline V gene are MNHEY and SVGAGI.

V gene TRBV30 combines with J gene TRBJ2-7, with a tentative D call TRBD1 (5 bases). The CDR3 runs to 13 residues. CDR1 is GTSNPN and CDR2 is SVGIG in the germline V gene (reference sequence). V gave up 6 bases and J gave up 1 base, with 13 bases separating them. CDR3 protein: CACEDSLSYEQYF. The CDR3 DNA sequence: TGTGCCTGCGAAGACAGTCTGTCCTACGAGCAGTACTTC. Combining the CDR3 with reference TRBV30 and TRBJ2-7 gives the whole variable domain SQTIHQWPATLVQPVGSPLSLECTVEGTSNPNLYWYRQAAGRGLQLLFYSVGIGQISSEVPQNLSASRPQDRQFILSSKKLLLSDSGFYLCACEDSLSYEQYFGPGTRLTVT.

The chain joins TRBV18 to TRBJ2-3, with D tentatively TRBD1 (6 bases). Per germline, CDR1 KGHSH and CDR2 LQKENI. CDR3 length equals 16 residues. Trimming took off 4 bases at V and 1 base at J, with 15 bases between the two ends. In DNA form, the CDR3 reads TGTGCCAGCTCACGGGGCAGGGGTTATCGCACAGATACGCAGTATTTT. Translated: CASSRGRGYRTDTQYF.

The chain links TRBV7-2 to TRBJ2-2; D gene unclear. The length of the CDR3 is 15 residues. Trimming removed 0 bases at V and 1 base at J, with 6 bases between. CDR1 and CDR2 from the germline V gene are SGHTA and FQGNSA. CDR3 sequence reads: CASSLARLNTGELFF. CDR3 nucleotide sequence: TGTGCCAGCAGCTTAGCGAGGCTGAACACCGGGGAGCTGTTTTTT.

CDR3 loop: CASSVRLAAQAYNEQFF. CDR3 in DNA: TGTGCCAGCAGCGTCAGACTAGCGGCCCAAGCCTACAATGAGCAGTTCTTC. The J gene is TRBJ2-1, the V gene TRBV4-2; 9 positions agree with TRBD2. V gave up 5 bases and J gave up 2 bases; unmatched junction bases: 10. CDR3 length equals 17 residues. CDR1 and CDR2 from the germline V gene are LGHNA and YNFKEQ.

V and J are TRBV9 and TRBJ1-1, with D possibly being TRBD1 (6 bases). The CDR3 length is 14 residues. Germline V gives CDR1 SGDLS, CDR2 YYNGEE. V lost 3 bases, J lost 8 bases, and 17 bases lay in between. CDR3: CASSASLGAGEAFF. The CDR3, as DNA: TGTGCCAGCAGCGCATCCTTGGGGGCAGGAGAAGCTTTCTTT.

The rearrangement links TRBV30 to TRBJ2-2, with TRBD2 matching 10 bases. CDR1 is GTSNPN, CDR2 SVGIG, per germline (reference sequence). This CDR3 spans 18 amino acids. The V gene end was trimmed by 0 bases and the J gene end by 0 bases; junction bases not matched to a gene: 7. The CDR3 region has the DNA TGTGCCTGGAGTGTCCGGACTAGCGGATATACGAACACCGGGGAGCTGTTTTTT. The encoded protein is CAWSVRTSGYTNTGELFF.

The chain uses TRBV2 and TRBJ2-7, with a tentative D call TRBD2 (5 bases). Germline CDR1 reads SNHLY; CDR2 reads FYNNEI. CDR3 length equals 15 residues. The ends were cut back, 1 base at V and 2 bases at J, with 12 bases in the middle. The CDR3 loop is CASSEGGAATYEQYF. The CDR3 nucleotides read TGTGCCAGCAGTGAAGGGGGAGCCGCGACCTACGAGCAGTACTTC.

The CDR3, as DNA: TGTGCCAGCAGTTACGGGGAGGGTACCTACGAGCAGTACTTC. Protein: CASSYGEGTYEQYF. The V gene is TRBV6-5, the J gene TRBJ2-7; 7 nucleotides align to TRBD2. The CDR3 consists of 14 residues. Germline loops: CDR1 MNHEY, CDR2 SVGAGI. The V gene end was trimmed by 2 bases and the J gene end by 2 bases; junction bases not matched to a gene: 3.

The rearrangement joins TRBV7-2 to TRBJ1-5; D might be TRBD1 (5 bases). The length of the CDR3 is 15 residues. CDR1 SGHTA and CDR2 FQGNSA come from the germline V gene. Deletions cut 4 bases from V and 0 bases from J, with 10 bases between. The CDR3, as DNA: TGTGCCAGCAGCTCGGGGGGGAATAGCAATCAGCCCCAGCATTTT. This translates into CASSSGGNSNQPQHF.

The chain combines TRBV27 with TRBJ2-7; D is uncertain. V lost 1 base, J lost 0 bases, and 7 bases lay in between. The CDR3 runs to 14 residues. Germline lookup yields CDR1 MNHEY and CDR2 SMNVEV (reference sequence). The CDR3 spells CASSLLGPSYEQYF. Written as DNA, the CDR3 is TGTGCCAGCAGTTTATTGGGCCCCTCCTACGAGCAGTACTTC.